Shown below are 26 T cell receptor beta chains from a single sample sequenced in a study of T-cell reconstitution after alpha-beta-depleted transplantation in children. Using unique molecular identifiers, the investigators prepared the TCRbeta library. TCRdb redid the calling of the PCR reads with MiXCR, one entry per CDR3 protein. The table includes some 200,000 distinct CDR3 sequences, less than 15% detected once. Sample: PBMCs from the stem cell graft donor, taken from the stem cell graft. The receptors here all came from a human donor who donated a stem cell graft to a child with acute lymphoblastic leukemia.

The V call is TRBV5-6, the J call TRBJ2-4, with D perhaps matching TRBD2 (5 bases). CDR3 length: 16 residues. V was shortened by 4 bases and J by 3 bases, with 17 bases between the two germline ends. In germline, CDR1 is SGHDT, CDR2 YYEEEE. CDR3 sequence: CASSPRRGYGKNIQYF. In nucleotides, the CDR3 is TGTGCCAGCAGCCCACGACGAGGGTATGGCAAAAACATTCAGTACTTC.

This clonotype came up many times. The chain combines TRBV20-1 with TRBJ1-1; D uncertain. Trimming removed 3 bases from V and 7 bases from J, with 15 bases in between. Germline V CDR1 and CDR2: DFQATT, SNEGSKA (reference sequence). The CDR3 has 13 residues. This CDR3 reads CSARTASSHEAFF. DNA for the CDR3: TGCAGTGCTAGGACCGCGTCATCTCATGAAGCTTTCTTT.

This clonotype was seen repeatedly, ten times or more. The chain has TRBV12-3 or TRBV12-4 and TRBJ2-4; D may be TRBD2 (6 bases). The CDR3 is made up of 14 amino acids. The V gene lost 3 bases and the J gene lost 7 bases, with 13 bases spanning the gap. CDR3 DNA: TGTGCCAGCAGTTTTCTGGGAGGTGAGAACATTCAGTACTTC. As protein: CASSFLGGENIQYF.

A few counts support this clonotype. The V call is TRBV7-6, the J call TRBJ1-1; 7 positions agree with TRBD1. Losses at the gene ends were 5 bases for V and 4 bases for J; bases not matched to a gene: 4. The CDR3 covers 13 residues. Germline V lookup: CDR1 SGHVS, CDR2 FNYEAQ. The CDR3 DNA is TGTGCCAGCAGCGTGGACAGGACCACTGAAGCTTTCTTT. It codes for CASSVDRTTEAFF.

In this sample, this clonotype turned up many times. This chain joins TRBV9 and TRBJ1-5; D unclear. This CDR3 comprises 14 residues. Germline-derived CDR1 and CDR2 are SGDLS and YYNGEE. Trimming left V 0 bases short and J 6 bases short, with 10 bases between. The CDR3 spells CASSVGPGGQPQHF. Written as DNA, the CDR3 is TGTGCCAGCAGCGTAGGCCCGGGTGGTCAGCCCCAGCATTTT. The full variable domain, with the rest looked up from reference TRBV9 and TRBJ1-5, is DSGVTQTPKHLITATGQRVTLRCSPRSGDLSVYWYQQSLDQGLQFLIQYYNGEERAKGNILERFSAQQFPDLHSELNLSSLELGDSALYFCASSVGPGGQPQHFGDGTRLSIL.

The table lists this clonotype with many counts. V and J are TRBV7-9 and TRBJ2-7; 9 bases are shared with TRBD1. The junction had 11 bases not matched to a gene; V was cut back by 11 bases and J by 3 bases. This CDR3 has 14 amino acids. CDR1 is SEHNR and CDR2 is FQNEAQ in the germline V gene (reference sequence). This CDR3 is CAVPQGALLYEQYF. The CDR3 DNA reads TGTGCCGTACCACAGGGGGCCCTACTCTACGAGCAGTACTTC.

In this sample, this clonotype turned up a few times. The V and J genes are TRBV19 and TRBJ2-7; 8 bases are a match to TRBD2. CDR1 and CDR2 from the germline V gene are LNHDA and SQIVND (reference sequence). V lost 6 bases, J lost 2 bases, and 12 bases stayed unmatched. This CDR3 is 16 amino acids long. Written as DNA, the CDR3 is TGTGCCAGTAGCCTAGCCCACGGGACTAGGGCCTACGAGCAGTACTTC. This codes for CASSLAHGTRAYEQYF.

This clonotype was counted at least ten times. The gene calls are TRBV12-3 or TRBV12-4 and TRBJ1-3; D not resolved. The V gene lost 1 base and the J gene lost 0 bases, with 10 bases spanning the gap. The CDR3 is 16 residues long. The CDR3 reads CASSLVPALSGNTIYF. The DNA of the CDR3 is TGTGCCAGCAGTTTAGTCCCGGCTCTCTCTGGAAACACCATATATTTT.

V gene TRBV20-1 combines with J gene TRBJ2-7, with D tentatively TRBD1 (6 bases). V was clipped by 3 bases and J by 2 bases, with 14 bases between them. The CDR3 length is 14 residues. Germline lookup yields CDR1 DFQATT and CDR2 SNEGSKA (reference sequence). The CDR3 DNA follows: TGCAGTGCTAGGGGAGCTGACAGGCCCTACGAGCAGTACTTC. It encodes CSARGADRPYEQYF.

Many counts were recorded for this clonotype. V usage is TRBV20-1 and J usage is TRBJ1-5; D is unclear. CDR1 is DFQATT and CDR2 is SNEGSKA in the germline V gene (reference sequence). The V end lost 0 bases, the J end lost 5 bases, and 8 bases lay between the germline ends. There are 13 residues in the CDR3. CDR3 DNA sequence: TGCAGTGCTAGAGAAGATTCAGATCAGCCCCAGCATTTT. It yields the protein CSAREDSDQPQHF.

This clonotype was seen ten or more times. The V call is TRBV4-1, the J call TRBJ1-2; D unresolved. The CDR3 length is 13 residues. V was clipped by 4 bases and J by 8 bases, with 14 bases between them. CDR1 and CDR2 (germline): MGHRA, YSYEKL. CDR3 in DNA: TGCGCCAGCAGCCGGCCAGGAACTTTCGGCTACACCTTC. Translation: CASSRPGTFGYTF.

This clonotype was counted at least ten times. The V call is TRBV4-1, the J call TRBJ1-4; 7 bases are a match to TRBD1. Per germline, CDR1 MGHRA and CDR2 YSYEKL. Trimming at V came to 4 bases and at J to 1 base, leaving 6 bases not matched to a gene. The CDR3 totals 16 residues. The CDR3 is CASSRDRPLTNEKLFF. DNA for the CDR3: TGCGCCAGCAGCCGGGACAGACCCTTAACTAATGAAAAACTGTTTTTT.

This clonotype was picked up many times. This rearrangement joins TRBV28 to TRBJ1-3, with D uncertain. V dropped 2 bases and J dropped 2 bases, with 13 bases sitting between them. Germline CDR1 and CDR2: MDHEN and SYDVKM. The CDR3 runs to 16 residues. CDR3 protein: CASSLSLPAAGNTIYF. The CDR3 nucleotides read TGTGCCAGCAGTTTAAGTCTACCGGCGGCTGGAAACACCATATATTTT.

This clonotype turned up a few times. The chain links TRBV28 to TRBJ2-7; D is undetermined. CDR3 length: 13 residues. Germline-derived CDR1 and CDR2 are MDHEN and SYDVKM. The V end was cut by 4 bases, the J end by 3 bases, with 10 bases between. The CDR3 DNA reads as TGTGCCAGCAGTTCCTCCACCCACTACGAGCAGTACTTC. Its translation is CASSSSTHYEQYF.

V gene TRBV6-2 or TRBV6-3 combines with J gene TRBJ2-3, with D unclear. CDR3 length: 14 amino acids. Germline-derived CDR1 and CDR2 are MNHEY and SVGEGT. V lost 5 bases and J lost 3, with 12 bases in between. CDR3: CASSNPLGTDTQYF. For the CDR3, the DNA is TGTGCCAGCAGTAACCCGCTAGGGACAGATACGCAGTATTTT.

In this sample, this clonotype turned up many times. The chain links TRBV4-1 to TRBJ2-3; D may be TRBD2 (5 bases). Looked up from germline, CDR1 is MGHRA and CDR2 is YSYEKL. V was shortened by 6 bases and J by 0 bases, with 16 bases between the two germline ends. The CDR3 runs 16 residues. CDR3 DNA: TGCGCCAGCAGAGCGGTAGCAGTAACGAGCACAGATACGCAGTATTTT. This sequence encodes CASRAVAVTSTDTQYF.

At least ten counts were recorded for this clonotype. The chain employs TRBV5-1 and TRBJ2-1; 7 positions match TRBD1. The V gene's germline CDR1 is SGHRS and CDR2 YFSETQ. The CDR3 totals 16 residues. V trimming: 3 bases; J trimming: 4 bases; junction bases outside the gene matches: 10. The CDR3 DNA follows: TGCGCCAGCAGCTCCCCCACGGGACAGCTTTACAATGAGCAGTTCTTC. Translated, it gives CASSSPTGQLYNEQFF.

V is TRBV3-1 and J is TRBJ2-3, with D unresolved. CDR1 and CDR2 from the germline V gene are LGHDT and YNNKEL (reference sequence). This CDR3 contains 14 residues. The ends were cut back, 8 bases at V and 5 bases at J, with 17 bases in the middle. CDR3 sequence (DNA): TGTGCCAGCGCCTTGAAGGTAGCTCGAGATACGCAGTATTTT. It translates to CASALKVARDTQYF.

For this clonotype: The junction departs from the called germline gene at one end, perhaps through a read error. The chain couples TRBV20-1 to TRBJ2-7; D is possibly TRBD2 (6 bases). The CDR3 loop spans 14 amino acids. From germline, CDR1 is DFQATT and CDR2 SNEGSKA (reference sequence). This CDR3 is CSDRPAKKEGEQYF. The CDR3 DNA reads as TGCAGTGATAGACCTGCTAAGAAGGAGGGGGAGCAGTACTTC.

This chain uses TRBV19 with TRBJ1-3; D gene uncertain. Germline CDR1 is LNHDA and CDR2 is SQIVND (reference sequence). V gave up 0 bases and J gave up 0 bases, with 6 bases separating them. The CDR3 is 15 amino acids. The DNA of the CDR3 is TGTGCCAGTAGTATAGAAAGCTACTCTGGAAACACCATATATTTT. This encodes CASSIESYSGNTIYF.

This clonotype was counted between two and nine times. This rearrangement joins TRBV30 to TRBJ2-7, with 7 bases lining up with TRBD1. Trimming took 3 bases from V and 5 from J; bases not matched to a gene: 7. Germline V CDR1 and CDR2: GTSNPN, SVGIG (reference sequence). The CDR3 is 13 residues long. The CDR3 bases are TGTGCCTGGAGGGTCTACAGGGGCAACGAGCAGTACTTC. This gives the protein CAWRVYRGNEQYF.

There are many counts of this clonotype. CDR3 nucleotide sequence: TGCGCCAGCAGCTTGGACAAGAACACCGGGGAGCTGTTTTTT. Protein product: CASSLDKNTGELFF. The chain links TRBV5-1 to TRBJ2-2; no clear D gene. The germline V gene encodes CDR1 SGHRS and CDR2 YFSETQ. The CDR3 length is 14 residues. V lost 0 bases and J lost 1, with 4 bases in between.

This clonotype was seen at least ten times. The chain is built from TRBV29-1 and TRBJ1-1, with D uncertain. Trimming pared 2 bases from V and 4 bases from J, leaving 8 bases between. Germline V gene data show CDR1 as SQVTM and CDR2 as ANQGSEA. CDR3 length: 12 amino acids. The DNA for the CDR3 is TGCAGCGTTGAATTCAGGATCACTGAAGCTTTCTTT. Amino acids: CSVEFRITEAFF.

This clonotype occurred many times. The rearrangement joins TRBV20-1 to TRBJ1-1; D not certain. Germline V gene data show CDR1 as DFQATT and CDR2 as SNEGSKA (reference sequence). Trimming cost V 2 bases and J 2 bases, with 9 bases left between them. CDR3 length: 13 amino acids. CDR3 nucleotides: TGCAGTGCTAGAAACGCTCTAAACACTGAAGCTTTCTTT. Translating gives CSARNALNTEAFF.

This clonotype was picked up many times. The V call is TRBV12-3 or TRBV12-4, the J call TRBJ2-1, with D possibly matching TRBD2 (5 bases). With 6 bases removed from V and 7 bases from J, the gap between germline ends came to 19 bases. CDR3 length: 15 residues. CDR3 nucleotide sequence: TGTGCCAGCAGCATAGCGTACTTAATGGGGAATGAGCAGTTCTTC. Its protein is CASSIAYLMGNEQFF.

Worth noting for this clonotype: Just one base apart from a much larger clone, this may be a read error. This chain joins TRBV6-4 and TRBJ2-1, with 7 bases matching TRBD2. Trimming removed 5 bases from V and 8 bases from J; junction bases left unmatched: 21. In germline, CDR1 is MRHNA, CDR2 SNTAGT. The CDR3 contains 18 residues. The CDR3 region is CASSRTLVGGPVKDEQFF. Written as DNA, the CDR3 is TGTGCCAGCAGTCGAACACTAGTGGGAGGGCCTGTGAAAGATGAGCAGTTCTTC.